Listed below are T cell receptor beta chains from one sample, sequenced in a study of tumor-infiltrating lymphocytes in primary liver carcinoma. TCRdb fed the multiplex PCR reads into MiXCR, producing one record per CDR3 protein. The data hold 95,000 to 150,000 distinct CDR3 sequences, with under 70% observed a single time. The sequenced sample consisted of tumor-adjacent normal liver tissue. These receptors were taken from a woman aged 55-75 years with primary liver carcinoma and hepatitis B virus infection. Both conserved end residues are part of each CDR3. D genes are given only for firm matches. Not every row has a clone size; where given, it reads once, few, many or a size class.

J: TRBJ2-5
size: -
V: TRBV2
D: -
DNA: TGTGCCAGCAACCCCCCGTTTCAAGAGACCCAGTACTTC
CDR3: CASNPPFQETQYF

J: TRBJ2-7
size: many
V: TRBV28
D: TRBD2
DNA: TGTGCCAGCAGTCTCACCGGGACTATCCGTTACGAGCAGTACTTC
CDR3: CASSLTGTIRYEQYF

J: TRBJ1-4
size: -
V: TRBV29-1
D: TRBD1
DNA: TGCAGCGCCGAAGGGGGCTCGGATGAAAAACCGTTTTTT
CDR3: CSAEGGSDEKPFF

J: TRBJ1-1
size: -
V: TRBV11-2
D: -
DNA: TGTGTCCGCAGCCACTTTCCTGGTGGAACGAACACTGAAGCTTTCTTT
CDR3: CVRSHFPGGTNTEAFF

J: TRBJ1-2
size: -
V: TRBV4-1
D: TRBD1
DNA: TGTGCCAGCAGCCAAGTGACAGGGTTCTATCGCTACACCTTC
CDR3: CASSQVTGFYRYTF

J: TRBJ2-1
size: -
V: TRBV14
D: -
DNA: TGTGCTAGCAGCCGAGCGAGTGGGAGAGGAGCGCGTGAGCAGTTCTTC
CDR3: CASSRASGRGAREQFF

J: TRBJ2-7
size: many
V: TRBV5-1
D: TRBD2
DNA: TGCGCCAGCAGCAAGGAACCGGGACTAGATACTTACGAGCAGTACTTC
CDR3: CASSKEPGLDTYEQYF

J: TRBJ1-6
size: -
V: TRBV6-5
D: -
DNA: TGTGCCAGCAGTTACTATGGGAGTGTTGGATCACCACTCCACTTT
CDR3: CASSYYGSVGSPLHF

J: TRBJ2-1
size: -
V: TRBV6-5
D: -
DNA: TGTGCCAGCAGTTACTTACGGGACATACGCAACGAGCAGTTCTTC
CDR3: CASSYLRDIRNEQFF

J: TRBJ2-1
size: once
V: TRBV4-1
D: -
DNA: TGCGCCAGCAGCCAAGCCGAGGGTGTCTACAATGAGCAGTTCTTC
CDR3: CASSQAEGVYNEQFF

J: TRBJ2-3
size: once
V: TRBV11-1
D: -
DNA: TGTGCCAGCAGCACGGGACTCCTCTACACAGATACGCAGTATTTT
CDR3: CASSTGLLYTDTQYF

J: TRBJ1-1
size: -
V: TRBV12-3/TRBV12-4
D: -
DNA: TGTGCCAGCAGTCAAGGGCGGACTGAAGCTTTCTTT
CDR3: CASSQGRTEAFF

J: TRBJ2-7
size: -
V: TRBV7-3
D: TRBD2
DNA: TGTGCCAGCAGCTCGAACCGGGACTATTCCGAGCAGTACTTC
CDR3: CASSSNRDYSEQYF

J: TRBJ2-7
size: many
V: TRBV14
D: -
DNA: TGTGCCAGCAGCCACAGGGCTGAGTCCTACGAGCAGTACTTC
CDR3: CASSHRAESYEQYF

J: TRBJ1-5
size: many
V: TRBV28
D: -
DNA: TGTGCCAGCACGCGGTCCCTGGGCAATCAGCCCCAGCATTTT
CDR3: CASTRSLGNQPQHF

J: TRBJ1-3
size: many
V: TRBV5-1
D: -
DNA: TGCGCCAGCAGCTTGGCAGGGAGCTCTGGAAACACCATATATTTT
CDR3: CASSLAGSSGNTIYF

J: TRBJ2-5
size: -
V: TRBV7-8
D: -
DNA: TGTGCCAGCAGCTTAGTGCATGGTTGGGAAGAGACCCAGTACTTC
CDR3: CASSLVHGWEETQYF

J: TRBJ1-6
size: -
V: TRBV11-2
D: -
DNA: TGTGCCAGCAGCTTAGAAATAGGAGTCAAATCACCCCTCCACTTT
CDR3: CASSLEIGVKSPLHF

J: TRBJ1-2
size: -
V: TRBV6-6
D: -
DNA: -
CDR3: CVSVIEAYGCTF

J: TRBJ2-7
size: -
V: TRBV29-1
D: -
DNA: TGTAGCGTTGGTTTTTTTTCCACGACTAACATCTACGAGCAGTACTTC
CDR3: CSVGFFSTTNIYEQYF

J: TRBJ1-2
size: many
V: TRBV30
D: -
DNA: TGTGCCTGGTCCTCAGCTGACTATGGCTACACCTTC
CDR3: CAWSSADYGYTF

J: TRBJ2-3
size: -
V: TRBV6-1
D: -
DNA: TGTGCCAGCCCTCCCGGGCGGGAACTAGCCATAAATACGCAGTATTTT
CDR3: CASPPGRELAINTQYF

J: TRBJ1-2
size: -
V: TRBV4-2
D: TRBD1
DNA: TGTACCAGCAGCCACCCGATCGACAGGGTATTTGGCTACACATTC
CDR3: CTSSHPIDRVFGYTF

J: TRBJ2-1
size: -
V: TRBV11-2
D: -
DNA: TGTGGCAGCAGCTTAGATGATAGCCACAATAAGCAGTTCTTC
CDR3: CGSSLDDSHNKQFF

J: TRBJ2-5
size: -
V: TRBV6-1
D: -
DNA: TGTGCCAGCAGCCGGACATGGGAGATCTACGAACAGTACTTC
CDR3: CASSRTWEIYEQYF

J: TRBJ1-5
size: many
V: TRBV28
D: TRBD1
DNA: TGTGCCAGCAGCCATCCAGGGGGCGCGGCTCAGCCCCAGCATTTT
CDR3: CASSHPGGAAQPQHF

J: TRBJ2-1
size: many
V: TRBV5-4
D: TRBD2
DNA: TGTGCCAGCAGCCCCCCGGGGGGGACGGGCGATGAGCAGTTCTTC
CDR3: CASSPPGGTGDEQFF

J: TRBJ2-6
size: -
V: TRBV11-2
D: TRBD2
DNA: TGTGCCAACAGCCCGGGGCAGTTCTGGACTAGCTCTGGGGCCAATGTCCTGACTTTC
CDR3: CANSPGQFWTSSGANVLTF

J: TRBJ2-7
size: few
V: TRBV28
D: TRBD2
DNA: TGTGCCAGCAGACCCGGGGGGGGACCGTTCGGCGAGCAGTACTTC
CDR3: CASRPGGGPFGEQYF

J: TRBJ2-1
size: once
V: TRBV7-9
D: -
DNA: TGTGCCAGCAGCCCCATCGGGAATTGGCAGTTCTTC
CDR3: CASSPIGNWQFF

J: TRBJ2-5
size: many
V: TRBV10-2
D: -
DNA: TGCGCCAGCACGACCAGCGGGCAAGAGACCCAGTACTTC
CDR3: CASTTSGQETQYF

J: TRBJ2-7
size: -
V: TRBV11-2
D: TRBD1
DNA: TGTGCCAGCAGTTTAGGGACAGTGAGAGCCTACGAGCAGCACTTC
CDR3: CASSLGTVRAYEQHF

J: TRBJ1-5
size: -
V: TRBV29-1
D: -
DNA: TGCAGTGTTGGCGGCAGGGACACCTGTCAGCCCCAGCATTTT
CDR3: CSVGGRDTCQPQHF

J: TRBJ2-1
size: -
V: TRBV6-1
D: -
DNA: TGTGCCAGCAGGGCAGGAGGGACGGGCAATGATCAGTTCTTC
CDR3: CASRAGGTGNDQFF

J: TRBJ2-1
size: -
V: TRBV29-1
D: -
DNA: TGCAGCGTACAAGACTCCTACATTGAGCAGTTTTTC
CDR3: CSVQDSYIEQFF

J: TRBJ2-2
size: many
V: TRBV12-5
D: -
DNA: TGTGCTAGTGGTTCCCTGACAGCTAACACCGGGGAGCTGTTTTTT
CDR3: CASGSLTANTGELFF

J: TRBJ2-7
size: many
V: TRBV28
D: -
DNA: TGTGCCAGCAGCTCGTATTACTACGAGCAGTACTTC
CDR3: CASSSYYYEQYF

J: TRBJ1-1
size: few
V: TRBV6-1
D: -
DNA: TGTGCCAGCAGTGTTAGGGACCCGAACACTGAAACTTTCTTC
CDR3: CASSVRDPNTETFF

J: TRBJ2-5
size: -
V: TRBV1
D: -
DNA: TGCACCCCGTCTATTGGACTGTCAGTGACCCAGTACTTC
CDR3: CTPSIGLSVTQYF

J: TRBJ2-5
size: -
V: TRBV20-1
D: TRBD2
DNA: TGCAGTGCTAGTGGACTAGCGGGAGGGCCGTTTCAAGAGACCCAGTACTTC
CDR3: CSASGLAGGPFQETQYF

J: TRBJ2-7
size: -
V: TRBV1
D: -
DNA: TGCACGAACAGCCATGACGGGCGTTCCTACGAGCAGTACTTC
CDR3: CTNSHDGRSYEQYF

J: TRBJ1-1
size: -
V: TRBV6-5
D: -
DNA: TGTGCCAGCAGTCGCCTTACCAGACAAGGCACAACGTTCTTT
CDR3: CASSRLTRQGTTFF